These 17 T cell receptor beta chains were all obtained from the same sample, sequenced in a study of T cells in Graves' hyperthyroidism and ophthalmopathy. Using RNA transcripts as the source, TCR beta CDR3 regions were amplified. Using the HTBI primer set, a first-round RT-PCR was run on the TCR CDR3. TCRdb processed the multiplex PCR reads anew with MiXCR; each CDR3 protein has one entry. The sample records a few hundred thousand distinct CDR3 sequences, about 18% being singletons. Sequencing used blood. These receptors were collected from a woman between 18 and 30 years old with Graves' hyperthyroidism.

This clonotype has just a few counts. The V call is TRBV4-1, the J call TRBJ1-2; D not resolved. Germline CDR1 is MGHRA and CDR2 is YSYEKL. This CDR3 is built from 15 residues. Trimming removed 2 bases from V and 6 bases from J, with 16 bases in between. The CDR3 DNA is TGCGCCAGCAGCCAACCCCCTGGGCGCAGGAATGGCTACACCTTC. Its translation: CASSQPPGRRNGYTF.

This chain joins TRBV6-1 and TRBJ1-6, with D maybe TRBD1 (6 bases). The CDR3 is made up of 10 amino acids. Trimming shortened V by 7 bases and J by 14 bases, and 9 bases separated the two germline ends. Germline-derived CDR1 and CDR2 are MNHNS and SASEGT. The CDR3 here is CASTGAALHF. The CDR3 DNA follows: TGTGCCAGCACGGGGGCAGCCCTCCACTTT.

The table lists this clonotype with a few counts. The chain uses TRBV6-2 or TRBV6-3 and TRBJ2-3, with D perhaps TRBD2 (5 bases). This CDR3 contains 14 residues. CDR1 and CDR2 from the germline V gene are MNHEY and SVGEGT. V lost 5 bases, J lost 2 bases, and 11 bases lay in between. Written as DNA, the CDR3 is TGTGCCAGCAGTCCCCGGGGATTCACAGATACGCAGTATTTT. This encodes CASSPRGFTDTQYF.

Notes on this clonotype: Given the absence of the conserved phenylalanine or tryptophan at the CDR3 end, a read error is likely. The genes are TRBV5-1 and TRBJ2-7, with D perhaps assigned TRBD1 or TRBD2 (5 bases each). Per the germline V gene, CDR1 is SGHRS and CDR2 is YFSETQ. CDR3 length equals 17 residues. V was pared by 1 base and J by 0 bases, with 17 bases between. The CDR3 DNA is TGCGCCAGCAGCTTGAGGGGCAACGCGGGTTTCTCCTACGAGCAGTACATC. Encoded protein: CASSLRGNAGFSYEQYI.

This clonotype was counted ten times or more. The rearrangement uses TRBV20-1 and TRBJ1-2, with 9 bases matching TRBD1. Trimming removed 0 bases from V and 4 bases from J; junction bases left unmatched: 12. CDR1 DFQATT and CDR2 SNEGSKA come from the germline V gene (reference sequence). The CDR3 is made up of 17 amino acids. The CDR3 loop reads CSARDGLDRGSLYGYTF. The CDR3 nucleotides are TGCAGTGCTAGAGATGGCCTCGACAGGGGGTCCCTCTATGGCTACACCTTC.

This clonotype occurred many times. The CDR3 DNA sequence: TGCGCCAGCAGCCATCCCCCCCAGGGAAGGGATGGCTACACCTTC. Translation: CASSHPPQGRDGYTF. V is TRBV4-1 and J is TRBJ1-2, with a possible D match to TRBD1 (5 bases). The V end lost 3 bases, the J end lost 6 bases, and 17 bases lay between the germline ends. CDR3 length equals 15 residues. CDR1 MGHRA and CDR2 YSYEKL come from the germline V gene.

The chain is built from TRBV6-2 or TRBV6-3 and TRBJ1-2, with D possibly being TRBD1 (5 bases). V lost 0 bases and J 4 bases, leaving 15 bases between the germline ends. From germline, CDR1 is MNHEY and CDR2 SVGEGT. The CDR3 is 16 amino acids. The chain's CDR3 is CASSYSLTGPSYGYTF. DNA for the CDR3: TGTGCCAGCAGTTACTCGCTCACGGGACCGAGCTATGGCTACACCTTC.

This clonotype came up many times. V is TRBV11-1 and J is TRBJ1-1; no clear D gene. V was shortened by 5 bases and J by 0 bases, with 19 bases between the two germline ends. This CDR3 region has 17 residues. Germline lookup yields CDR1 SGHAT and CDR2 FQDESV (reference sequence). CDR3 DNA sequence: TGTGCCAGCAGCCTAGGTCCCCCCATTAACATGAACACTGAAGCTTTCTTT. Translating it yields CASSLGPPINMNTEAFF.

This clonotype was counted at least ten times. The genes are TRBV28 and TRBJ2-7, with D hard to call. V lost 2 bases to trimming and J lost 0 bases, with 14 bases between them. From germline, CDR1 is MDHEN and CDR2 SYDVKM. There are 16 residues in the CDR3. CDR3 nucleotide sequence: TGTGCCAGCAGTTTACTACCCGGTGGCCTCTCCTACGAGCAGTACTTC. It codes for CASSLLPGGLSYEQYF.

This clonotype was observed a single time. The chain combines TRBV12-3 or TRBV12-4 with TRBJ1-5; 7 nucleotides match TRBD1. This CDR3 is built from 13 residues. V was pared by 6 bases and J by 7 bases, with 6 bases of the junction left unmatched. The CDR3 is CASRLTGRQPQHF. The CDR3 DNA sequence: TGTGCCAGCAGGTTGACAGGGCGACAGCCCCAGCATTTT.

This chain links TRBV29-1 with TRBJ1-5, with a possible D match to TRBD1 (5 bases). Trimming took off 6 bases at V and 4 bases at J, with 13 bases between the two ends. Germline V gene sequence: CDR1 SQVTM, CDR2 ANQGSEA. The CDR3 is made up of 13 amino acids. The CDR3 region is CSVNQGGNQPQHF. In DNA form, the CDR3 reads TGCAGCGTCAACCAGGGAGGTAATCAGCCCCAGCATTTT.

In its sample, this clonotype was seen many times. The genes are TRBV6-5 and TRBJ2-5; 7 bases agree with TRBD1. CDR1 and CDR2 from the germline V gene are MNHEY and SVGAGI. V lost 2 bases and J lost 4; bases outside the gene matches: 7. This CDR3 comprises 15 residues. CDR3 loop: CASSYTQGSRETQYF. CDR3 bases: TGTGCCAGCAGTTACACACAGGGGTCCCGAGAGACCCAGTACTTC.

This clonotype came up many times. V is TRBV3-1 and J is TRBJ1-1, with D possibly matching TRBD1 (6 bases). V gave up 4 bases and J gave up 1 base, with 16 bases separating them. CDR3 length equals 16 residues. Germline V lookup: CDR1 LGHDT, CDR2 YNNKEL (reference sequence). This CDR3 is CASSPTRTVTNTEAFF. The CDR3 nucleotides read TGTGCCAGCAGCCCAACACGGACAGTGACGAACACTGAAGCTTTCTTT.

This clonotype was observed at least ten times. This chain links TRBV2 with TRBJ1-5, with unresolved D. Deletions cut 2 bases from V and 0 bases from J, with 8 bases between. Germline V CDR1 and CDR2: SNHLY, FYNNEI. The length of the CDR3 is 15 residues. The CDR3 nucleotides read TGTGCCAGCAGTGAATCGCAGGCTAGCAATCAGCCCCAGCATTTT. Encoded protein: CASSESQASNQPQHF.

This sequence joins TRBV19 and TRBJ1-1, with D maybe TRBD1 (5 bases). The CDR3 totals 13 residues. V lost 3 bases and J lost 6, with 11 bases in between. Per the germline V gene, CDR1 is LNHDA and CDR2 is SQIVND (reference sequence). CDR3 region: CASSMRAGPEAFF. CDR3 coding DNA: TGTGCCAGTAGTATGCGGGCAGGGCCTGAAGCTTTCTTT.

In this sample, this clonotype turned up many times. The chain joins TRBV12-3 or TRBV12-4 to TRBJ2-4; TRBD2 matches 7 bases. V shed 6 bases, J shed 7 bases, and the junction held 9 bases outside the gene matches. This CDR3 has 14 amino acids. CDR3 in amino acids: CASSPRTSGNIQYF. Written as DNA, the CDR3 is TGTGCCAGCAGCCCCAGGACTAGTGGGAACATTCAGTACTTC.

This clonotype has a count of ten or more. The chain joins TRBV18 to TRBJ2-5; either TRBD1 or TRBD2 may supply D (5 bases each). V lost 1 base, J lost 4 bases, and 13 bases lay in between. Germline V CDR1 and CDR2: KGHSH, LQKENI. The CDR3 loop spans 15 amino acids. In nucleotides, the CDR3 is TGTGCCAGCTCACCACGAGGTCTCGGGGCAGAGACCCAGTACTTC. Translation gives CASSPRGLGAETQYF.